These 9 T cell receptor beta chains originate from one sample sequenced in a study of T cell clonality in common variable immunodeficiency. No antigens are known for them. Study results and caveats: Fewer deletions and N-nucleotide insertions were reportedly seen in common variable immunodeficiency TCR beta sequences.

The table came from immunoSEQ multiplex PCR; TCRdb's copy has only in-frame clones and leaves some out. The sample includes about 33,000 clones, none of them occurring once. Sequences were obtained from peripheral blood mononuclear cells. The receptors here all came from a human donor with common variable immunodeficiency.

In its sample, this clone was seen many times. The part of the CDR3 DNA that was read is TGTGCCAGTAGTGGACAGGGGGATACCTCCGGGGGTAATTCACCC. Its protein product is CASSGQGDTSGGNSP. The entire CDR3 reads CASSGQGDTSGGNSPLHF. The rearrangement uses TRBV19 and TRBJ1-6; TRBD1 matches at 10 bases. The CDR3 is cut off 3 residues early in the read; its end comes from the germline J gene. The CDR3 runs to 18 residues. J was trimmed by 6 bases and V by 5 bases; bases with no gene match: 13. Germline loops: CDR1 LNHDA, CDR2 SQIVND (reference sequence).

This clone was counted a few times. The CDR3 end falls 3 residues outside the read, so it is completed with the germline J gene. This sequence joins TRBV29-1 and TRBJ2-5; D is undetermined. CDR3 length equals 12 residues. The germline CDR1 and CDR2 sequences are SQVTM and ANQGSEA. V was cut by 1 base and J by 3 bases, with 6 bases left in between. CDR3 amino acids: CSVEGQKETQYF. The covered CDR3 bases are TGCAGCGTTGAAGGGCAGAAAGAGACC.

This clone qualifies as medium-sized. The sequence runs out 3 residues before the end of the CDR3; the remainder is reconstructed from the germline J gene. J is TRBJ1-1 and V is TRBV3-1 (or the pseudogene TRBV3-2); no firm D call. The germline V gene has CDR1 LGHDT and CDR2 YNNKEL (reference sequence). V was pared by 1 base and J by 4 bases, with 16 bases between. The CDR3 is 16 amino acids. The CDR3 bases that were read are TGTGCCAGCAGCCAAGGAGTAGCCCGACGGAGCACTGAA. Protein: CASSQGVARRSTE. The full-length CDR3 reads as CASSQGVARRSTEAFF.

This clone was picked up a small number of times. The CDR3 DNA, read in part, is TGTGCCTGGAGTCACGGACAGGGGAGGTTTGATGGC. It codes for CAWSHGQGRFDG. The full-length CDR3 reads as CAWSHGQGRFDGYTF. The chain links TRBV30 to TRBJ1-2, with 9 bases identical to TRBD1. The read ends 3 residues before the CDR3 terminus; that terminus is restored from the germline J gene. There are 15 residues in the CDR3. Losses at the gene ends were 2 bases for V and 6 bases for J; bases not matched to a gene: 10. Germline V gene lookup returns CDR1 GTSNPN and CDR2 SVGIG (reference sequence).

Ten or more counts support this clone. Read coverage stops 3 residues before the CDR3 terminus; the germline J gene supplies the remainder. J is TRBJ2-1 and V is TRBV3-1 (or the pseudogene TRBV3-2); 10 bases fit TRBD2. Trimming took 4 bases from V and 0 from J; bases not matched to a gene: 9. This CDR3 has 18 amino acids. The germline gives CDR1 LGHDT, CDR2 YNNKEL (reference sequence). The CDR3 is CASSLYSGGTSSYNEQFF. CDR3 bases read: TGTGCCAGCAGCCTTTATAGCGGGGGGACGAGCTCCTACAATGAG.

Points on this clone: The read stops 3 residues short of the end of the CDR3; the missing end is completed from the germline J gene. V gene TRBV18 combines with J gene TRBJ1-6, with D maybe TRBD1 (6 bases). The length of the CDR3 is 15 residues. The germline V gene encodes CDR1 KGHSH and CDR2 LQKENI. V lost 2 bases and J lost 8, with 13 bases in between. The sequenced part of the CDR3 DNA is TGTGCCAGCTCACCAGAGCAGGGGCAGGATTCACCC. The encoded protein is CASSPEQGQDSP. The whole CDR3 sequence reads CASSPEQGQDSPLHF.

Concerning this clone itself: With the read ending 3 residues before the CDR3 end, the germline J gene is used to fill in that end. The chain has TRBV19 and TRBJ1-1, with TRBD1 matching over 7 bases. CDR1 is LNHDA, CDR2 SQIVND, per germline (reference sequence). The CDR3 has 19 amino acids. V dropped 2 bases and J dropped 0; count of bases not matched to a gene: 15. CDR3 in amino acids: CASSIFHPQGPGVNTEAFF. The covered CDR3 bases are TGTGCCAGTAGTATATTCCACCCACAGGGGCCAGGGGTGAACACTGAA.

In its sample, this clone was seen many times. The read terminates 3 residues before the CDR3 end, so the remaining end is supplied by the germline J gene. The V gene is TRBV13, the J gene TRBJ2-6; 14 positions agree with TRBD2. The CDR3 totals 19 residues. In germline, CDR1 is PRHDT, CDR2 FYEKMQ (reference sequence). Unmatched junction bases numbered 4, after V lost 3 bases and J lost 0 bases. CDR3 bases read: TGTGCCAGCAGCTTCGGCGGACTAGCGGGGGGCTCTGGGGCCAACGTC. Protein sequence: CASSFGGLAGGSGANV. In full, the CDR3 reads CASSFGGLAGGSGANVLTF.

This clone has a handful of counts. The CDR3 end falls 3 residues outside the read, so it is completed with the germline J gene. J is TRBJ2-1 and V is TRBV30; 11 bases align to TRBD2. CDR3 length: 13 residues. Germline V lookup: CDR1 GTSNPN, CDR2 SVGIG (reference sequence). V lost 2 bases and J lost 9; bases outside the gene matches: 3. Incomplete CDR3 DNA: TGTGCCTGGAGTAGACTAGCGGGGCGTGAG. Its protein is CAWSRLAGRE. The whole CDR3 sequence is CAWSRLAGREQFF.